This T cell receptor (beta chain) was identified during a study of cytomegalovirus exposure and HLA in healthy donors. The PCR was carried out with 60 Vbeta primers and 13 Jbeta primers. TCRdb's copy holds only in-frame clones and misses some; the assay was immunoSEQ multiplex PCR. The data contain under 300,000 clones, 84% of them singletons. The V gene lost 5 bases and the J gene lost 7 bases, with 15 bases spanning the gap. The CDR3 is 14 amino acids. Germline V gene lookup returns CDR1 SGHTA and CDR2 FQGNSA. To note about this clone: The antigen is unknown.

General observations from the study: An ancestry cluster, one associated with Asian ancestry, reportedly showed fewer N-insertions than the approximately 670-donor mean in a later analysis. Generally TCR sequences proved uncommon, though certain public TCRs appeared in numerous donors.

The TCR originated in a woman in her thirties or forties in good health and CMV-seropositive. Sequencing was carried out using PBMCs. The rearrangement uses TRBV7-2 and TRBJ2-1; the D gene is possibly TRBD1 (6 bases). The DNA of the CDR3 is TGTGCCAGCAGCCCTAGGGGGAGTCTTAATGAGCAGTTCTTC. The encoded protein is CASSPRGSLNEQFF.